This T cell receptor beta chain appears in the sequencing data of a study of blood T cell repertoires in COVID-19. Whole-study context: Spain, Italy and the United States supplied samples that represented acute and convalescent COVID-19. Sources were T cells, B-cell-depleted T cells, or PBMCs; the material itself was cDNA or gDNA.

Clones were sequenced by immunoSEQ multiplex PCR, and TCRdb holds only the in-frame ones, with some missing. The data show about 310,000 clones, roughly 87% seen once. The CDR3 consists of 14 residues. Germline CDR1 is LNHDA and CDR2 is SQIVND (reference sequence). Losses at the gene ends were 6 bases for V and 0 bases for J; bases not matched to a gene: 5. Sequencing was carried out using peripheral blood. This sequence joins TRBV19 and TRBJ2-7; 7 positions agree with TRBD1. The sequence came from a young man with active or convalescent COVID-19. CDR3 region: CASSYRGPSYEQYF. The DNA for the CDR3 is TGTGCCAGTAGCTACAGGGGCCCCTCCTACGAGCAGTACTTC.